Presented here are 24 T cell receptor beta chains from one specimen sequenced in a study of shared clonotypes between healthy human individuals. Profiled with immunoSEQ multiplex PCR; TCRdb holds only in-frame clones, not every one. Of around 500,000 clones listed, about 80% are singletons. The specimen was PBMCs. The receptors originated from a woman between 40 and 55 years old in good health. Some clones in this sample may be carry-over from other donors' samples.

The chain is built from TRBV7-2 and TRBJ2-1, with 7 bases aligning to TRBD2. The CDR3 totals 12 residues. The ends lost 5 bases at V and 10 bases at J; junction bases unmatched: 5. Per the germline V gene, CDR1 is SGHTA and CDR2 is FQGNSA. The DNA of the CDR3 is TGTGCCAGCAGCCGAGGTAGCGGGGAGCAGTTCTTC. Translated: CASSRGSGEQFF.

The CDR3 DNA follows: TGTGCCAGCAGCCAACTAGCGGGAGGTGGGAATGAGCAGTTCTTC. It specifies CASSQLAGGGNEQFF. The genes are TRBV14 and TRBJ2-1; 11 bases align to TRBD2. Germline V lookup: CDR1 SGHDN, CDR2 FVKESK. J gave up 7 bases and V 2 bases, and 4 bases lay outside the gene matches. The CDR3 length is 15 residues. The full variable domain, its missing parts supplied by reference TRBV14 and TRBJ2-1, is EAGVTQFPSHSVIEKGQTVTLRCDPISGHDNLYWYRRVMGKEIKFLLHFVKESKQDESGMPNNRFLAERTGGTYSTLKVQPAELEDSGVYFCASSQLAGGGNEQFFGPGTRLTVL.

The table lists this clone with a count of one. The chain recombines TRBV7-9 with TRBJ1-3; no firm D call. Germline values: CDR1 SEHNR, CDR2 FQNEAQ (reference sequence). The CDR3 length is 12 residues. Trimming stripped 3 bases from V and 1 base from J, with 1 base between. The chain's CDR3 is CASSFSGNTIYF. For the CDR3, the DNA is TGTGCCAGCAGCTTTTCTGGAAACACCATATATTTT.

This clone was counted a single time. CDR3 DNA: TGTGCCAGCTCACCGTGGGGGGGGGTTCCGAACACTGAAGCTTTCTTT. Amino acid sequence: CASSPWGGVPNTEAFF. The chain links TRBV18 to TRBJ1-1, with D perhaps TRBD1 (5 bases). CDR1 and CDR2 from the germline V gene are KGHSH and LQKENI. There are 16 residues in the CDR3. V was pared by 3 bases and J by 1 base, with 15 bases between.

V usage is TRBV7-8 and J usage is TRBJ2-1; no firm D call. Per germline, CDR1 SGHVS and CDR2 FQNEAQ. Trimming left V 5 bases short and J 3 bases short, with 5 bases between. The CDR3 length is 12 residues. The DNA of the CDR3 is TGTGCCAGCAGCCTCCTCTACAATGAGCAGTTCTTC. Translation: CASSLLYNEQFF.

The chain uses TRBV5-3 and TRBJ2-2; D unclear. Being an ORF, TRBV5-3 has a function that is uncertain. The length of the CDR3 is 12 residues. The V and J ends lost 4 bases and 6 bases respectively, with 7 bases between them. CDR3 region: CARSPQPGELFF. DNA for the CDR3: TGTGCCAGAAGCCCTCAGCCCGGGGAGCTGTTTTTT.

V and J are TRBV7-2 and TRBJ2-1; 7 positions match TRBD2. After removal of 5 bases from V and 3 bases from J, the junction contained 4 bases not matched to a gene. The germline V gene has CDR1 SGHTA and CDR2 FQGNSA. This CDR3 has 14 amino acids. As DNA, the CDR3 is TGTGCCAGCAGCCCCGCTAGCGGCTACAATGAGCAGTTCTTC. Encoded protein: CASSPASGYNEQFF.

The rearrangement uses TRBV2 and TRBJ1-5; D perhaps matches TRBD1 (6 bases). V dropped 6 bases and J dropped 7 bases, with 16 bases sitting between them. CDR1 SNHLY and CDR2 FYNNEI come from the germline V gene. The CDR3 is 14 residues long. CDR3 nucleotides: TGTGCCAGCAGGCGGGGGGGCCCACGGCAGCCCCAGCATTTT. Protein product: CASRRGGPRQPQHF.

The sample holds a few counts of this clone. CDR3 in amino acids: CASSSVGVGYGYTF. In DNA form, the CDR3 reads TGTGCCAGCAGCTCCGTGGGCGTCGGCTATGGCTACACCTTC. This chain connects TRBV5-6 to TRBJ1-2; D is uncertain. The CDR3 spans 14 residues. Looked up from germline, CDR1 is SGHDT and CDR2 is YYEEEE. The germline V and J ends were trimmed by 3 bases and 4 bases, with 13 bases remaining between them.

CDR3 bases: TGTGCCAGCACGGCGGACGGAACTATTCAAGAGACCCAGTACTTC. This gives the protein CASTADGTIQETQYF. The rearrangement joins TRBV11-1 to TRBJ2-5; no firm D call. Germline-derived CDR1 and CDR2 are SGHAT and FQDESV (reference sequence). This CDR3 is built from 15 residues. V was cut by 7 bases and J by 2 bases, with 17 bases left in between.

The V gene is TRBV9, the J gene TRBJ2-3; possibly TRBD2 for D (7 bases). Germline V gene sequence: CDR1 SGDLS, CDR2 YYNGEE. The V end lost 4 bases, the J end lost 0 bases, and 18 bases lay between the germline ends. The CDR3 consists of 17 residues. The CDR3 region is CASSPRGGGSSTDTQYF. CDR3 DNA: TGTGCCAGCAGCCCGAGGGGGGGCGGGTCTAGCACAGATACGCAGTATTTT. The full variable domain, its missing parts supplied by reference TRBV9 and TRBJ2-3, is DSGVTQTPKHLITATGQRVTLRCSPRSGDLSVYWYQQSLDQGLQFLIQYYNGEERAKGNILERFSAQQFPDLHSELNLSSLELGDSALYFCASSPRGGGSSTDTQYFGPGTRLTVL.

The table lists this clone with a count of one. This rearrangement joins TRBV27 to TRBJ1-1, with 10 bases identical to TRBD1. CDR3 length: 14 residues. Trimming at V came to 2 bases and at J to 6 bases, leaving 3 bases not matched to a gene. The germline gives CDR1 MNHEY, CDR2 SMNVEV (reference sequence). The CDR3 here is CASSLGQGGSEAFF. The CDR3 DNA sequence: TGTGCCAGCAGTTTAGGACAGGGGGGGTCTGAAGCTTTCTTT.

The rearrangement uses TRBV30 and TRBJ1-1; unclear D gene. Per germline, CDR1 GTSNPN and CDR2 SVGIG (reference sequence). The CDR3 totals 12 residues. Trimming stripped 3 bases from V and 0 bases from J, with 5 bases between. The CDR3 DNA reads TGTGCCTGGAGACAGTTGAACACTGAAGCTTTCTTT. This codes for CAWRQLNTEAFF.

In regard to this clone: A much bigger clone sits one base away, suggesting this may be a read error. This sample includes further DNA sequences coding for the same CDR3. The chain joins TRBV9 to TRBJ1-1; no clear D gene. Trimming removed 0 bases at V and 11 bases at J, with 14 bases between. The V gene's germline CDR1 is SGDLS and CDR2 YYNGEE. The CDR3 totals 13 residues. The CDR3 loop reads CASSVGVGSEAFF. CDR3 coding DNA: TGTGCCAGCAGCGTAGGCGTGGGAAGTGAGGCTTTCTTT.

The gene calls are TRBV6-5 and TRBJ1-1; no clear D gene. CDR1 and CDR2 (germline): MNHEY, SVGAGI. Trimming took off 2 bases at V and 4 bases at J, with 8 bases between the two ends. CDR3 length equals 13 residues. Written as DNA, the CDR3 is TGTGCCAGCAGTTACCGGGAGAGCACTGAAGCTTTCTTT. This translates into CASSYRESTEAFF.

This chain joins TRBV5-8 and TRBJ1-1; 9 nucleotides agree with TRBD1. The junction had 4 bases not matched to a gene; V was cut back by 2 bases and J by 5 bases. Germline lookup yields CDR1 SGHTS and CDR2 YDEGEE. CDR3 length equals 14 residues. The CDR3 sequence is CASSFGTGRTEAFF. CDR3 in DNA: TGTGCCAGCAGCTTCGGGACAGGGAGGACTGAAGCTTTCTTT.

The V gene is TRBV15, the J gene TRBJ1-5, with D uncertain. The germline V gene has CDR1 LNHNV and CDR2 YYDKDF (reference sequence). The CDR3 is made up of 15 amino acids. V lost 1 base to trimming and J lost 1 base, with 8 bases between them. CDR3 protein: CATSRGGVSNQPQHF. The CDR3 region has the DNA TGTGCCACCAGCAGAGGTGGTGTCAGCAATCAGCCCCAGCATTTT.

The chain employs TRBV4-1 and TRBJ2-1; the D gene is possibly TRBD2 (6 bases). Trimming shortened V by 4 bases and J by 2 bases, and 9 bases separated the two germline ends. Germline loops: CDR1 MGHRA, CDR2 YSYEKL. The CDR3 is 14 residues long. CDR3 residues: CASSRGTPYNEQFF. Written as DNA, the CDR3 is TGCGCCAGCAGCCGGGGGACTCCCTACAATGAGCAGTTCTTC.

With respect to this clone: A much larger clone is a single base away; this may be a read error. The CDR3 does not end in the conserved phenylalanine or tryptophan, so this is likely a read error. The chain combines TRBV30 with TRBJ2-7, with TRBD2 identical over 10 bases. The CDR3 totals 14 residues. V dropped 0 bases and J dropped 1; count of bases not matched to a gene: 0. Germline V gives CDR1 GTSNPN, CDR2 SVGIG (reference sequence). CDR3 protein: CAWSVLAGSYEQYS. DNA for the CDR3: TGTGCCTGGAGTGTACTAGCGGGGTCCTACGAGCAGTACTCC.

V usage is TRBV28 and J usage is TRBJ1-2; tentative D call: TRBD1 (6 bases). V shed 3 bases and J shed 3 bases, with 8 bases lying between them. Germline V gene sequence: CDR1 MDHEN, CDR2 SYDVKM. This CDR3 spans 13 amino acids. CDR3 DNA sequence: TGTGCCAGCAGTTTCACAGGGTACTATGGCTACACCTTC. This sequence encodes CASSFTGYYGYTF.

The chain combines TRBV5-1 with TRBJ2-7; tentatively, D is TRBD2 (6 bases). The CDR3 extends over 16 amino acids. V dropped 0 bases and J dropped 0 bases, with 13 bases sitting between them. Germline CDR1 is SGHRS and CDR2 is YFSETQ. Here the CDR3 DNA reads TGCGCCAGCAGCTTGGACCTAGCGTCAAGCTCCTACGAGCAGTACTTC. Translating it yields CASSLDLASSSYEQYF. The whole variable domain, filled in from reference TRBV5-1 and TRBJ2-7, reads KAGVTQTPRYLIKTRGQQVTLSCSPISGHRSVSWYQQTPGQGLQFLFEYFSETQRNKGNFPGRFSGRQFSNSRSEMNVSTLELGDSALYLCASSLDLASSSYEQYFGPGTRLTVT.

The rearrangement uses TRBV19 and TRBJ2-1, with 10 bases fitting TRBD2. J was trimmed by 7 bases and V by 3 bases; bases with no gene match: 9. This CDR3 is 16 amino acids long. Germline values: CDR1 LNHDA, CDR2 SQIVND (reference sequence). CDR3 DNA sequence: TGTGCCAGTAGTATCGCTAGCGGGAGAGCGTTGAATGAGCAGTTCTTC. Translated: CASSIASGRALNEQFF. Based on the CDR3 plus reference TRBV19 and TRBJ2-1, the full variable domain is DGGITQSPKYLFRKEGQNVTLSCEQNLNHDAMYWYRQDPGQGLRLIYYSQIVNDFQKGDIAEGYSVSREKKESFPLTVTSAQKNPTAFYLCASSIASGRALNEQFFGPGTRLTVL.

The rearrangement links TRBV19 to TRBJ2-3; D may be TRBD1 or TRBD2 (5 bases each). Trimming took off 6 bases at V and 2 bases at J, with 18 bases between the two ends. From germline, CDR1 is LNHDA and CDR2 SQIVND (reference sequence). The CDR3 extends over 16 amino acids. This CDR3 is CASSTPGVGVTDTQYF. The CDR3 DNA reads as TGTGCCAGTAGCACTCCGGGCGTGGGGGTCACAGATACGCAGTATTTT.

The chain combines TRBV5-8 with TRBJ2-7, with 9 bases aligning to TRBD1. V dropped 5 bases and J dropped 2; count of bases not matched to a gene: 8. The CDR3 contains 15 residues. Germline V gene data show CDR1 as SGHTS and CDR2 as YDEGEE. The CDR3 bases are TGTGCCAGCAGACAAGGAGGACAGGGGACCTACGAGCAGTACTTC. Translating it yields CASRQGGQGTYEQYF.